This T cell receptor (beta chain) was captured by sequencing in a study of cytomegalovirus exposure and HLA in healthy donors. On the study more broadly: Early released data had 65 million to 100 million unique TCRs, all coming from HLA-typed donors. Points from the study as a whole: Analysis was carried out at a later point, and it linked a missense DCLRE1C variant to TCR beta V- and J-gene trimming. Sequences of the TCR beta chain were said to predict the HLA-A and HLA-B alleles of most subjects accurately.

This CDR3 has 12 amino acids. Per the germline V gene, CDR1 is MDHEN and CDR2 is SYDVKM. With 6 bases removed from V and 8 bases from J, the gap between germline ends came to 13 bases. Comment on this clone: Its antigen is undetermined.

In the PCR, 60 Vbeta and 13 Jbeta primers were used. Only in-frame clones appear in the TCRdb table, and some are missing; sequencing was by immunoSEQ multiplex PCR. The table records over 50,000 clones, approximately 64% of them present only once. Specimen: PBMCs. V usage is TRBV28 and J usage is TRBJ1-2, with TRBD1 as a possible D gene (5 bases). This clonotype originated in a man between 35 and 55 years old in good health and CMV-seropositive. The DNA of the CDR3 is TGTGCCAGCAGGCGTGGTAGGGGAGGCTACACCTTC. Amino acid sequence: CASRRGRGGYTF.